The rows below give T cell receptor beta chains drawn from one sample of a study of T cells in Graves' hyperthyroidism and ophthalmopathy. A single record per CDR3 protein comes from TCRdb applying MiXCR to the multiplex PCR reads. The sample has a few hundred thousand distinct CDR3 sequences, around 46% seen once. Sequenced sample: peripheral blood or thyroid tissue (not recorded which). Source of these receptors: an adult woman with Graves' disease, either hyperthyroidism or ophthalmopathy (not recorded which). The CDR3 runs from the conserved cysteine through the conserved F or W. The D gene is left open where the match is weak. The size field is filled for only some rows; it gives once, few, many or a size class.

D gene: .
J gene: TRBJ2-5
clone size: many
V gene: TRBV6-6
CDR3 protein: CASTGNSGSLQETQYF
CDR3 DNA: TGTGCCAGCACCGGGAATTCAGGTTCACTACAAGAGACCCAGTACTTC

D gene: .
J gene: TRBJ2-6
clone size: .
V gene: TRBV19
CDR3 protein: CANEKKVAGANVLTF
CDR3 DNA: TGTGCCAATGAAAAAAAAGTTGCTGGGGCCAACGTCCTGACTTTC

D gene: .
J gene: TRBJ2-7
clone size: .
V gene: TRBV29-1
CDR3 protein: CSASRADYEQYF
CDR3 DNA: TGCAGCGCCTCAAGGGCTGATTACGAGCAGTACTTC

D gene: .
J gene: TRBJ2-1
clone size: .
V gene: TRBV5-1
CDR3 protein: CASSLNNEQFF
CDR3 DNA: TGCGCCAGCAGCCTGAACAATGAGCAGTTCTTC

D gene: .
J gene: TRBJ2-6
clone size: few
V gene: TRBV29-1
CDR3 protein: CSVTGANVLTF
CDR3 DNA: TGCAGCGTTACTGGGGCCAACGTCCTGACTTTC

D gene: .
J gene: TRBJ1-3
clone size: .
V gene: TRBV15
CDR3 protein: CATSSPYRSGNTIYF
CDR3 DNA: TGTGCCACCAGCAGCCCGTATCGATCTGGAAACACCATATATTTT

D gene: .
J gene: TRBJ2-7
clone size: many
V gene: TRBV6-1
CDR3 protein: CATIKDGASYEQYF
CDR3 DNA: TGTGCCACCATAAAGGACGGAGCTTCCTACGAGCAGTACTTC

D gene: TRBD1
J gene: TRBJ1-2
clone size: many
V gene: TRBV27
CDR3 protein: CASKAGGNGYTF
CDR3 DNA: TGTGCCAGCAAGGCAGGGGGCAATGGCTACACCTTC

D gene: TRBD2
J gene: TRBJ2-1
clone size: once
V gene: TRBV10-3
CDR3 protein: CAIWTSGSNEQFF
CDR3 DNA: TGTGCCATCTGGACTAGCGGGAGTAATGAGCAGTTCTTC

D gene: .
J gene: TRBJ2-7
clone size: .
V gene: TRBV5-1
CDR3 protein: CASSFGGSSSYEQYF
CDR3 DNA: TGCGCCAGCAGCTTTGGGGGATCCTCATCCTACGAGCAGTACTTC

D gene: TRBD2
J gene: TRBJ2-5
clone size: few
V gene: TRBV2
CDR3 protein: CASIGAREGTQYF
CDR3 DNA: TGTGCCAGCATAGGGGCCAGGGAGGGGACCCAGTACTTC

D gene: TRBD1
J gene: TRBJ1-1
clone size: few
V gene: TRBV10-3
CDR3 protein: CAISAGQGVGTEAFF
CDR3 DNA: TGTGCCATCAGTGCCGGACAGGGGGTAGGGACTGAAGCTTTCTTT

D gene: .
J gene: TRBJ1-5
clone size: few
V gene: TRBV27
CDR3 protein: CASSATVYSNQPQHF
CDR3 DNA: TGTGCCAGCAGCGCGACAGTCTATAGCAATCAGCCCCAGCATTTT

D gene: .
J gene: TRBJ1-5
clone size: .
V gene: TRBV7-2
CDR3 protein: CASSSSGASNQPQHF
CDR3 DNA: TGTGCCAGCAGCTCCAGTGGGGCTAGCAATCAGCCCCAGCATTTT

D gene: TRBD1
J gene: TRBJ1-5
clone size: .
V gene: TRBV28
CDR3 protein: CASRSHGGTGLNQPQHF
CDR3 DNA: TGTGCCAGCAGATCTCATGGCGGGACAGGACTCAATCAGCCCCAGCATTTT

D gene: .
J gene: TRBJ2-5
clone size: once
V gene: TRBV9
CDR3 protein: CASSVEGVGETQYF
CDR3 DNA: TGTGCCAGCAGCGTAGAAGGGGTGGGGGAGACCCAGTACTTC

D gene: .
J gene: TRBJ1-6
clone size: .
V gene: TRBV11-2
CDR3 protein: CASSPANLWEGWNSPLHF
CDR3 DNA: TGTGCCAGCAGCCCCGCAAACCTGTGGGAGGGGTGGAATTCACCCCTCCACTTT

D gene: TRBD1
J gene: TRBJ2-2
clone size: once
V gene: TRBV2
CDR3 protein: CASSRTGSTGELFF
CDR3 DNA: TGTGCCAGCAGCAGGACAGGGAGCACCGGGGAGCTGTTTTTT

D gene: .
J gene: TRBJ1-6
clone size: .
V gene: TRBV19
CDR3 protein: CASHGVSPLHF
CDR3 DNA: TGTGCCAGTCACGGGGTCTCACCCCTCCACTTT

D gene: .
J gene: TRBJ1-1
clone size: .
V gene: TRBV12-3/TRBV12-4
CDR3 protein: CAIRLRVGTEAFF
CDR3 DNA: TGTGCCATTCGCCTCAGGGTGGGCACTGAAGCTTTCTTT

D gene: TRBD2
J gene: TRBJ2-2
clone size: many
V gene: TRBV11-2
CDR3 protein: CASTPSSGSTFPGELFF
CDR3 DNA: TGTGCCAGCACCCCCTCTAGCGGGAGTACGTTCCCCGGGGAGCTGTTTTTT

D gene: .
J gene: TRBJ2-3
clone size: many
V gene: TRBV7-9
CDR3 protein: CASSLVRSDTQYF
CDR3 DNA: TGTGCCAGCAGCTTAGTCCGGTCGGATACGCAGTATTTT

D gene: .
J gene: TRBJ1-1
clone size: many
V gene: TRBV5-5
CDR3 protein: CASSVQGGGTEAFF
CDR3 DNA: TGTGCCAGCAGCGTACAAGGGGGGGGCACTGAAGCTTTCTTT

D gene: .
J gene: TRBJ1-1
clone size: many
V gene: TRBV29-1
CDR3 protein: CSVEDRGLNTEAFF
CDR3 DNA: TGCAGCGTTGAAGATCGAGGACTAAACACTGAAGCTTTCTTT

D gene: .
J gene: TRBJ1-1
clone size: .
V gene: TRBV2
CDR3 protein: CASSEGTPAAFF
CDR3 DNA: TGTGCCAGCAGTGAGGGAACCCCTGCAGCTTTCTTT

D gene: .
J gene: TRBJ2-2
clone size: many
V gene: TRBV29-1
CDR3 protein: CSVPAGLRTGELFF
CDR3 DNA: TGCAGCGTGCCCGCCGGGCTACGGACCGGGGAGCTGTTTTTT